This T cell receptor (beta chain) was found in a study of blood T cell repertoires in COVID-19. The CDR3 contains 14 residues. V was shortened by 0 bases and J by 9 bases, with 11 bases between the two germline ends. Germline CDR1 LNHNV, CDR2 YYDKDF (reference sequence). Original processing notes: Using reference gene primer amplification, nucleated cell counts were estimated. This table comes from immunoSEQ multiplex PCR, and its TCRdb copy is limited to in-frame clones, with some not included. Clone size and V and J calls were adopted from that table, with D and trimming inferred from the DNA. The sample holds 150,000 to 200,000 clones, 83% seen once.

The sequencing input was peripheral blood. The chain has TRBV15 and TRBJ2-2; D might be TRBD2 (6 bases). The source of this sequence is a woman of 80 years or more with acute or convalescent COVID-19. CDR3 nucleotides: TGTGCCACCAGCAGAGATGGAGGGGAACGGGAGCTGTTTTTT. It specifies CATSRDGGERELFF.